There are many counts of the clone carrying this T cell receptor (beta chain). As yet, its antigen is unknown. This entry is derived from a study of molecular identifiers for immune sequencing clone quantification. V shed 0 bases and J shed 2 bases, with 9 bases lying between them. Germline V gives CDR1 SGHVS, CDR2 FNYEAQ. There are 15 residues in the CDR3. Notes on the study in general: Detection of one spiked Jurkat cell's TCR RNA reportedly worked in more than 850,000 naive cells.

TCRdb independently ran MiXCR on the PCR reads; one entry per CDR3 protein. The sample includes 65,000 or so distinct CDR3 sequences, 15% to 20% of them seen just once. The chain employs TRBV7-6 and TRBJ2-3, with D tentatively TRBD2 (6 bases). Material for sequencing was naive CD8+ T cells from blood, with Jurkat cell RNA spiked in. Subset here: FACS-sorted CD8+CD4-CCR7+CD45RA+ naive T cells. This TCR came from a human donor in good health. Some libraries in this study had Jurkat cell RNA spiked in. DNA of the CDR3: TGTGCCAGCAGCTTAGCGCCGGGAGCCACAGATACGCAGTATTTT. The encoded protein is CASSLAPGATDTQYF.